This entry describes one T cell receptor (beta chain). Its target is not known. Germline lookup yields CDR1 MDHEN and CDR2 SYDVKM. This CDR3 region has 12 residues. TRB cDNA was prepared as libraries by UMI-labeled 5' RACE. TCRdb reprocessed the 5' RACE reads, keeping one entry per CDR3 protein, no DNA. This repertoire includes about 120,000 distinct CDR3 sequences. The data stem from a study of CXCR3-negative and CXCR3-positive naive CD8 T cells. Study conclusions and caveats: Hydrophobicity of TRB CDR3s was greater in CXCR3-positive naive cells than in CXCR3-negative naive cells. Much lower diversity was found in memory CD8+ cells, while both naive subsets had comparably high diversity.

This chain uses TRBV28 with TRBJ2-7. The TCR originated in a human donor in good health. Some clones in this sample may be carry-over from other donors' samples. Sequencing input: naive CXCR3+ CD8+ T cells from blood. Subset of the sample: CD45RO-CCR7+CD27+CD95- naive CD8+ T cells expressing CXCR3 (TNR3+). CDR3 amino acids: CASKGLPYEQYF.